Below, 6 T cell receptor beta chains from the same sample are listed, as sequenced in a study of CD8+CD57+ T cells in acquired aplastic anemia (dated by TCRdb to the late 2010s). TCRdb lists the instrument as Illumina HiSeq 2000. TCR beta VDJ combination and CDR3 sequence profiling used genomic DNA as the template. The public sequencing data were trimmed at Q25 with fastp and processed into clonotypes with MiXCR by TCRdb, which kept only in-frame beta chains. All rows with the same CDR3 protein become a single entry with the most common DNA and genes. For this sample the table gives around 150,000 distinct CDR3 sequences, of which approximately 44% were detected only once. The ten largest clones capture under 1.2% of the sample. Sequences were obtained from sorted CD4+, CD8+, or CD8+CD57+ T cells (not recorded which) from PBMCs. The source of these receptors is a human donor in good health.

The chain is built from TRBV9 and TRBJ1-2, with 10 bases aligning to TRBD1. Germline CDR1 reads SGDLS; CDR2 reads YYNGEE. This CDR3 comprises 15 residues. With 4 bases clipped from V and 3 bases from J, the junction kept 6 bases outside the gene matches. This CDR3 reads CASSQGQGQDYGYTF. In DNA form, the CDR3 reads TGTGCCAGCAGCCAGGGACAGGGGCAAGACTATGGCTACACCTTC. Full variable domain (rest looked up from reference TRBV9 and TRBJ1-2): DSGVTQTPKHLITATGQRVTLRCSPRSGDLSVYWYQQSLDQGLQFLIQYYNGEERAKGNILERFSAQQFPDLHSELNLSSLELGDSALYFCASSQGQGQDYGYTFGSGTRLTVV.

Concerning this clonotype itself: A much larger clone differs by one base, so this may be a read error. The chain employs TRBV7-8 and TRBJ2-2, with a tentative D call TRBD2 (6 bases). CDR1 and CDR2 (germline): SGHVS, FQNEAQ. CDR3 length: 13 residues. CDR3 DNA: TGTGCCAGCAGCTTCCAGGGTACCGGGGGGCTGTTTTTT. As protein: CASSFQGTGGLFF.

This clonotype was picked up many times. The CDR3 nucleotides are TGTGCCAGCAGACAAGCGGGGGTTTCCTACGAGCAGTACTTC. Amino acid sequence: CASRQAGVSYEQYF. This chain uses TRBV12-3 or TRBV12-4 with TRBJ2-7, with TRBD2 matching over 8 bases. The V gene end was trimmed by 6 bases and the J gene end by 1 base; junction bases not matched to a gene: 5. The length of the CDR3 is 14 residues.

This clonotype was picked up one time. The gene calls are TRBV5-1 and TRBJ2-7; 7 positions match TRBD2. CDR1 SGHRS and CDR2 YFSETQ come from the germline V gene. The CDR3 extends over 12 amino acids. Trimming at V came to 4 bases and at J to 8 bases, leaving 6 bases not matched to a gene. The CDR3 DNA follows: TGCGCCAGCAGCGAACGGGAGGCCAAGCAGTACTTC. It codes for CASSEREAKQYF.

J is TRBJ2-1 and V is TRBV24-1; tentatively, D is TRBD1 (6 bases). Germline-derived CDR1 and CDR2 are KGHDR and SFDVKD. V lost 7 bases, J lost 12 bases, and 18 bases lay in between. This CDR3 is 13 amino acids long. The CDR3 loop reads CATREDSAPGQFF. CDR3 in DNA: TGTGCCACCAGGGAGGACAGCGCACCTGGGCAGTTCTTC.

In its sample, this clonotype was seen many times. The chain uses TRBV12-3 or TRBV12-4 and TRBJ1-5; 8 bases are a match to TRBD1. Trimming removed 5 bases from V and 2 bases from J; junction bases left unmatched: 8. CDR3 length: 16 residues. CDR3: CASSTQGAFGNQPQHF. CDR3 bases: TGTGCCAGCAGTACCCAGGGGGCTTTCGGCAATCAGCCCCAGCATTTT.